This T cell receptor beta chain originates from a study of blood T cells in healthy people across ages. In the study overall: In model experiments, template switching was able to capture about one barcoded beta molecule for every two T cells that were present. Study results and caveats: Strong correlation was found linking TCR beta diversity to naive T cell percentage.

CDR3 length: 15 amino acids. Germline values: CDR1 LGHNA, CDR2 YSLEER. The germline V and J ends were trimmed by 0 bases and 0 bases, with 8 bases remaining between them. A second roughly 6 to 11 cycle PCR used barcoded and J-beta primers. TCRdb itself ran the 5' RACE reads through MiXCR, one entry per CDR3 protein. Counted here are some 1.1 million distinct CDR3 sequences, around two fifths occurring once; the ten biggest clones make up 10% to 15%. This clonotype has just a few counts. Its specificity is not known. The sequenced sample consisted of blood. The rearrangement uses TRBV4-3 and TRBJ1-1, with TRBD1 as a possible D gene (6 bases). The source is a man aged 18 to 29 in good health. CDR3 residues: CASSQDKGVNTEAFF. CDR3 DNA sequence: TGCGCCAGCAGCCAAGATAAGGGGGTGAACACTGAAGCTTTCTTT.